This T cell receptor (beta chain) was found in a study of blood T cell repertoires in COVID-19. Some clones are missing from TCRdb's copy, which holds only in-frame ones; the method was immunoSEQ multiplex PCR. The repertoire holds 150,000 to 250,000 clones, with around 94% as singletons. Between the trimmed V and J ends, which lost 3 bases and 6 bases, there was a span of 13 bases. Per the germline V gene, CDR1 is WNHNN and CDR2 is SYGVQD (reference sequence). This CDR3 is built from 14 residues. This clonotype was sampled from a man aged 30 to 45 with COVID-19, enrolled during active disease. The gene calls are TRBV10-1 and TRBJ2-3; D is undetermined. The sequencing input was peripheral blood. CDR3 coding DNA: TGCGCCAGCAGTGACCCTTCCCGGGTCGATACGCAGTATTTT. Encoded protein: CASSDPSRVDTQYF.